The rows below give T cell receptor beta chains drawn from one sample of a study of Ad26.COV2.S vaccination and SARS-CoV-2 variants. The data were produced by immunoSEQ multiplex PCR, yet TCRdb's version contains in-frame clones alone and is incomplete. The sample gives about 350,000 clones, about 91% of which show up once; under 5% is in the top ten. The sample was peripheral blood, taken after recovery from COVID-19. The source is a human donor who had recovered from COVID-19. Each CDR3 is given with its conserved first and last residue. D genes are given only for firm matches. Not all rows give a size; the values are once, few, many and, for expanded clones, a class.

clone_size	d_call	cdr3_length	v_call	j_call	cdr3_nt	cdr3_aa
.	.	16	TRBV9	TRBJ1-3	TGTGCCAGCAGCCCGGGGTACAGGAGCTCTGGAAACACCATATATTTT	CASSPGYRSSGNTIYF
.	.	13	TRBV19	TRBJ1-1	TGTGCCAGTAGTTACGACAGAGACACTGAAGCTTTCTTT	CASSYDRDTEAFF
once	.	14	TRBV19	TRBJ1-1	TGTGCCAGTAGTATAGAGTGGAGGGGCACTGAAGCTTTCTTT	CASSIEWRGTEAFF
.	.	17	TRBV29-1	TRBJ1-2	TGCAGCGCTCTCCTCGCGGGGGTTCAGGGGAGATACTATGGCTACACCTTC	CSALLAGVQGRYYGYTF
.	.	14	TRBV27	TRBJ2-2	TGTGCCAGCAGTTCGACGGGCAACACCGGGGAGCTGTTTTTT	CASSSTGNTGELFF
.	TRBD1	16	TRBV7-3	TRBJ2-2	TGTGCCAGCAGCCCCCTCCGGACAGGGAACACCGGGGAGCTGTTTTTT	CASSPLRTGNTGELFF
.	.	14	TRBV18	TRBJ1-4	TGTGCCAGCTCACCATTCCAGGAGGGCGAAAAACTGTTTTTT	CASSPFQEGEKLFF
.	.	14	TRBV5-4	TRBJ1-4	TGTGCCAGCAGCTTGATAGAGGACCGGGAAAAACTGTTTTTT	CASSLIEDREKLFF
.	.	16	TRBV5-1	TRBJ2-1	TGCGCCAGCAGCTTGGTAAGGGTGGTCACCTACAATGAGCAGTTCTTC	CASSLVRVVTYNEQFF
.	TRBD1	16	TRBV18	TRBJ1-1	TGTGCCAGCTCGCTGACAGGGGGCAGTTCGAACACTGAAGCTTTCTTT	CASSLTGGSSNTEAFF
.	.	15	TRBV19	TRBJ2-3	TGTGCCAGTAGGTTACAGGTCCTCAGCACAGATACGCAGTATTTT	CASRLQVLSTDTQYF
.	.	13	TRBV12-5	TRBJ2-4	TGTGCTAGTGGCAATCTAGCCAAAAACATTCAGTACTTC	CASGNLAKNIQYF
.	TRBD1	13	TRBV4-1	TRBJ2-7	TGCGCCACCGGGGGACAGGGGTACCACGAGCAGTACTTC	CATGGQGYHEQYF
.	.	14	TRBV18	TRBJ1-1	TGTGCCAGCTCACCGAAGGAGGGTAATGCCGGAGCTTTCTTT	CASSPKEGNAGAFF
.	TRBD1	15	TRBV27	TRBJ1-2	TGTGCCAGCAGTTTATCGAGTGACAGGGCCTATGGCTACACCTTC	CASSLSSDRAYGYTF
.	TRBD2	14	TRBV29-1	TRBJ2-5	TGCAGCGTGACCCCTGGGGGGGGCCAAGAGACCCAGTACTTC	CSVTPGGGQETQYF
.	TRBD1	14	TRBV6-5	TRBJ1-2	TGTGCCAGCAGTTACTTGGGGACAGGCAATTATATGGCCTTC	CASSYLGTGNYMAF
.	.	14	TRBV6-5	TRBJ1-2	TGTGCCAGCAGTTACAGCGGGCCGGGACATGGCTACACCTTC	CASSYSGPGHGYTF
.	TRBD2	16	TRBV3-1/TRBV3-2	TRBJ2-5	TGTGCCAGCAGCCAACGCCTAGCGGGGGGACGGGAGACCCAGTACTTC	CASSQRLAGGRETQYF
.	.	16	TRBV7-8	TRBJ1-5	TGTGCCAGCAGCTTAGGTGTAGGGACGGGCAATCAGCCCCAGCATTTT	CASSLGVGTGNQPQHF
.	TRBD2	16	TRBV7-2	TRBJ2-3	TGTGCCAGCAGCTTCACGGCGGGGGGCAGCACAGATACGCAGTATTTT	CASSFTAGGSTDTQYF
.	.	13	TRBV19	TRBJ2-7	TGTGCCACCCGCGCCCAAGGGTTCTACGAGCAGTACTTC	CATRAQGFYEQYF
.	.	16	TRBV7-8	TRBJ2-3	TGTGCCAGCAGCTTCCAAAGGGGGGGCTACACAGATACGCAGTATTTT	CASSFQRGGYTDTQYF
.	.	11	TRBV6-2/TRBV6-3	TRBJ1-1	TGTGCCAGCAGTTATCCGGCTGAAGCTTTCTTT	CASSYPAEAFF
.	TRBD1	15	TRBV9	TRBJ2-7	TGTGCCAGCAGCGCGGCTGGGACAGGGGTAATCGAGCAGTACTTC	CASSAAGTGVIEQYF
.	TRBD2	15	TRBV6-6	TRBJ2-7	TGTGCCAGCAGTAAGACTAGCGGGTTGTCCTACGAGCAGTACTTC	CASSKTSGLSYEQYF
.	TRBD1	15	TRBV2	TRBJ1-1	TGTGCCAGCAGTGATCGGGACAGGGGGGTCCCTGAAGCTTTCTTT	CASSDRDRGVPEAFF
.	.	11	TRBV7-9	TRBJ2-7	TGTGCCAGCAGCCCCTCCTACGAGCAGTACTTC	CASSPSYEQYF
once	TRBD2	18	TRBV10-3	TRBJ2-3	TGTGCCATCAGTGAAAGTGTTGGTAGCGGGGGGGCTCGAGATACGCAGTATTTT	CAISESVGSGGARDTQYF
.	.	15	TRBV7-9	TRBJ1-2	TGTGCCAGCAGCTTAGTGGCAACGCCAAACTATGGCTACACCTTC	CASSLVATPNYGYTF
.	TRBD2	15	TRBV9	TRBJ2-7	TGTGCCAGCAGCGTAGCGCCGCGGGGGGGCTACGAGCAGTACTTC	CASSVAPRGGYEQYF
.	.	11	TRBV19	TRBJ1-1	TGTGCCAGTAGAATCGGCACTGAAGCTTTCTTT	CASRIGTEAFF
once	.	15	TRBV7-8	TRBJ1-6	TGTGCCAGCAGCTTAGTGGGACGAAGAGGGTCACCCCTCCACTTT	CASSLVGRRGSPLHF
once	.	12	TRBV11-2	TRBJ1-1	TGTGCCAGCAGCTTAGGGACATCTGAAGCTTTCTTT	CASSLGTSEAFF
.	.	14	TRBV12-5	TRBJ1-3	TGTGCTAGTGGTCCCCGTGGCTCTGGAAACACCATATATTTT	CASGPRGSGNTIYF
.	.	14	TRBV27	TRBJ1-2	TGTGCCAGCAGTTTACAGGGGTCCAACTATGGCTACACCTTC	CASSLQGSNYGYTF
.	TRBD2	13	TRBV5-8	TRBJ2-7	TGTGCCAGCAGCAAAGGACTAGCGTATGTGCAGTACTTC	CASSKGLAYVQYF
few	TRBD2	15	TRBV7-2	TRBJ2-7	TGTGCCAGCAGCTTAGGACTAGCGGGGAGCTACGAGCAGTACTTC	CASSLGLAGSYEQYF
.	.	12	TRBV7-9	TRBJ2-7	TGTGCCAGCAGCTCCGACAACTACGAGCAGTACTTC	CASSSDNYEQYF
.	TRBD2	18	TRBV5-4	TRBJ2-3	TGTGCCAGCAGCCCAACGCCGGGACTAGCGGGGAGGACAGATACGCAGTATTTT	CASSPTPGLAGRTDTQYF
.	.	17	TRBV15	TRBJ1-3	TGTGCCACCAGCAGAGATCAGGGGCCCTTCTCTGGAAACACCATATATTTT	CATSRDQGPFSGNTIYF
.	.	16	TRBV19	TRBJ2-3	TGTGCCAGTAGTATAGGATGGGGCGTCGGGGCAGATACGCAGTATTTT	CASSIGWGVGADTQYF
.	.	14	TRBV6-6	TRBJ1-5	TGTGCCAGCAGTTATAGTGAGGGTAATCAGCCCCAGCATTTT	CASSYSEGNQPQHF
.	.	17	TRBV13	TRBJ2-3	TGTGCCAGCAGCTTAGGTCCAGGCCGAACTGCGGCAGATACGCAGTATTTT	CASSLGPGRTAADTQYF
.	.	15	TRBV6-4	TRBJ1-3	TGTGCCAGCAGTTCGTCAGGGAGTGCTGGAAACACCATATATTTT	CASSSSGSAGNTIYF